Below, one T cell receptor (beta chain) is given with its context. The data were taken from a study of blood T cell repertoires in COVID-19. Study context: Material from acute and convalescent COVID-19 was sourced from the United States, Italy and Spain. Sources were T cells, B-cell-depleted T cells, or PBMCs; the material itself was cDNA or gDNA.

Germline V CDR1 and CDR2: SNHLY, FYNNEI. The CDR3 consists of 14 residues. J lost 4 bases, V lost 6 bases, and 5 bases had no gene match. In the authors' methods: Quantification of nucleated cells was approximated via reference gene primer amplification. Clones were sequenced by immunoSEQ multiplex PCR, and TCRdb holds only the in-frame ones, with some missing. V and J calls and clone size are as listed in that table; D and trimming were resolved from the DNA. The table records about 87,000 clones, approximately 75% of them present only once. This receptor was obtained from a woman aged 45-60 years with acute or convalescent COVID-19. The sequenced sample was peripheral blood. The chain recombines TRBV2 with TRBJ2-2, with TRBD1 matching 7 bases. Here the CDR3 DNA reads TGTGCCAGCAGGGTGACAGGGAGCACCGGGGAGCTGTTTTTT. This codes for CASRVTGSTGELFF.